This T cell receptor beta chain came from a study of regulatory T cells in long-lasting Graves disease. The time point: newly diagnosed GD, antithyroid drugs for less than 3 months. Generation of the TCR library employed RNA extracted from PBMCs. The V gene lost 1 base and the J gene lost 4 bases, with 9 bases spanning the gap. CDR3 length: 15 amino acids. Germline lookup yields CDR1 SGDLS and CDR2 YYNGEE. Both iRepertoire HTBI primers and Arm-PCR of CDR3 regions were used to build the TCR beta libraries. TCRdb reprocessed the multiplex PCR reads with MiXCR, giving one entry per CDR3 protein. Here the sample spans approximately 400,000 distinct CDR3 sequences, roughly 10% being singletons. These data were likewise used in another study, on T cells in Graves' hyperthyroidism and ophthalmopathy.

This TCR came from a woman younger than 35 with Graves disease. V and J are TRBV9 and TRBJ1-6, with D unclear. The sample consisted of peripheral blood mononuclear cells (PBMCs), taken at new diagnosis, from a patient treated with antithyroid drugs. CDR3 coding DNA: TGTGCCAGCAGCGTACAAACAGATTATAATTCACCCCTCCACTTT. Its protein product is CASSVQTDYNSPLHF.